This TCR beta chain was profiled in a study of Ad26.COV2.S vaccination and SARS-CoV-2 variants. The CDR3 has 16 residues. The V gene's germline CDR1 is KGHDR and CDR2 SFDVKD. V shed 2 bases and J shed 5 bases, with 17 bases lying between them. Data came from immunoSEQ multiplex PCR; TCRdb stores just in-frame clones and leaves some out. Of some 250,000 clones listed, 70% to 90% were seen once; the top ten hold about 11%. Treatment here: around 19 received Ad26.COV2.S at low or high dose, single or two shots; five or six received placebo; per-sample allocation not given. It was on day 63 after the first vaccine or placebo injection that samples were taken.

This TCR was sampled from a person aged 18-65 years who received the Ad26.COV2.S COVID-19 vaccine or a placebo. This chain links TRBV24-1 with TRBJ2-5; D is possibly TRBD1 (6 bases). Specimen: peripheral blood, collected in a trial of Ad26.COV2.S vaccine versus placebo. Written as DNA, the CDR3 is TGTGCCACCAGTGATTCCCAAACAGGGTTGAAGGAGACCCAGTACTTC. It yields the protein CATSDSQTGLKETQYF.